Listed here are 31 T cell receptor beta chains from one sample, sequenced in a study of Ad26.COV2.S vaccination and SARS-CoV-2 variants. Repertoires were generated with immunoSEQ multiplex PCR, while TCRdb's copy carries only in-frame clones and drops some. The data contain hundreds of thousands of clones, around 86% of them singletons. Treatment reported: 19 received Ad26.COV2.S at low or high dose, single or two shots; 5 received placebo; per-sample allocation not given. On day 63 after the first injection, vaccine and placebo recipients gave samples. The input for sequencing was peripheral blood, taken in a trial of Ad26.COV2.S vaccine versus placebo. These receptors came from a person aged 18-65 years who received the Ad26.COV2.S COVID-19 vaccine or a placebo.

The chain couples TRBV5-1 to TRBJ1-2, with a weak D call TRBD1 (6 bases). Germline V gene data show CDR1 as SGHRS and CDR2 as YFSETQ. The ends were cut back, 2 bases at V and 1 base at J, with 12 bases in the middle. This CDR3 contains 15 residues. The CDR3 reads CASSFGQLGNYGYTF. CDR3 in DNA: TGCGCCAGCAGCTTTGGACAGTTGGGTAACTATGGCTACACCTTC.

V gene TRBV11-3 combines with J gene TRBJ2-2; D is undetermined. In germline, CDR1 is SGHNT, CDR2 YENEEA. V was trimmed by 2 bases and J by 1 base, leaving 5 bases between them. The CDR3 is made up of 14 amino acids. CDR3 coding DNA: TGTGCCAGCAGCTTATCCGGGAACACCGGGGAGCTGTTTTTT. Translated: CASSLSGNTGELFF. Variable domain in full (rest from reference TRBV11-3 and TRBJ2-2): EAGVVQSPRYKIIEKKQPVAFWCNPISGHNTLYWYLQNLGQGPELLIRYENEEAVDDSQLPKDRFSAERLKGVDSTLKIQPAELGDSAVYLCASSLSGNTGELFFGEGSRLTVL.

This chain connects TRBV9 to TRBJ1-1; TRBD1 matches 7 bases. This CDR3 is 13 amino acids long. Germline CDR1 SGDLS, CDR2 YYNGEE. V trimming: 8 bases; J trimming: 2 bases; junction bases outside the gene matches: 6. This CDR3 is CARFRQGNTEAFF. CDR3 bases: TGTGCCAGATTTCGACAGGGTAACACTGAAGCTTTCTTT.

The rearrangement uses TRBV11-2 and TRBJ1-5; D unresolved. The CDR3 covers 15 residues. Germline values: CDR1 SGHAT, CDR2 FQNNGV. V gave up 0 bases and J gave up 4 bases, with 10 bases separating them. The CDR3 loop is CASSLDRARNQPQHF. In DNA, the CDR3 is TGTGCCAGCAGCTTAGATCGGGCCAGAAATCAGCCCCAGCATTTT.

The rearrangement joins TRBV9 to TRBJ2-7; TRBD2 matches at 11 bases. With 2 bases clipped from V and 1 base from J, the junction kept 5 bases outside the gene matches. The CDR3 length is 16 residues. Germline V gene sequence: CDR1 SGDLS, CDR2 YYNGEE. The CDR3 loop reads CASSVSGTSGSYEQYF. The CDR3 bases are TGTGCCAGCAGCGTCAGCGGGACTAGCGGTTCCTACGAGCAGTACTTC.

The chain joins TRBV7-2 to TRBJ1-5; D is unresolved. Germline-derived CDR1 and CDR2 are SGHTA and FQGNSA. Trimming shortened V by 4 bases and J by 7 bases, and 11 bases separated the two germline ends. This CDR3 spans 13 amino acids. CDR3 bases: TGTGCCAGCAGCTCGACCTCTCAGCAGCCCCAGCATTTT. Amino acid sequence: CASSSTSQQPQHF.

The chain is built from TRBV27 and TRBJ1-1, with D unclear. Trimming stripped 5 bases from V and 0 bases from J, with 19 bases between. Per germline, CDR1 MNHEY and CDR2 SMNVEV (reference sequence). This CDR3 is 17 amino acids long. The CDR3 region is CASSTVPWNDLNTEAFF. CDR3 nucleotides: TGTGCCAGCAGTACGGTCCCATGGAACGATTTGAACACTGAAGCTTTCTTT.

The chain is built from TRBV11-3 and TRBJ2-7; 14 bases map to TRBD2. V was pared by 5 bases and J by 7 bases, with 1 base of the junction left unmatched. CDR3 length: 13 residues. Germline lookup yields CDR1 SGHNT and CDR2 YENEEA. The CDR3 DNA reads TGTGCCAGCAGCGGACTAGCGGGGGGTGAGCAGTACTTC. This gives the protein CASSGLAGGEQYF.

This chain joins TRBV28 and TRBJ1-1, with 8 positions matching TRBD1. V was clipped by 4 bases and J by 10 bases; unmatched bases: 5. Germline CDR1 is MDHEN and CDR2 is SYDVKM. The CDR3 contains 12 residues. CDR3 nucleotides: TGTGCCAGCAGTTCCGGGACAGGTTTAGCTTTCTTT. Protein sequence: CASSSGTGLAFF.

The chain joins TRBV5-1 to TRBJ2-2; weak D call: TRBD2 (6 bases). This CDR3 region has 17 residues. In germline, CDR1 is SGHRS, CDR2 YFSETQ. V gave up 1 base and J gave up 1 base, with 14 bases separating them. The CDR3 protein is CASSLRPRDLNTGELFF. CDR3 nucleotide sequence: TGCGCCAGCAGCTTGCGGCCCCGGGACTTGAACACCGGGGAGCTGTTTTTT.

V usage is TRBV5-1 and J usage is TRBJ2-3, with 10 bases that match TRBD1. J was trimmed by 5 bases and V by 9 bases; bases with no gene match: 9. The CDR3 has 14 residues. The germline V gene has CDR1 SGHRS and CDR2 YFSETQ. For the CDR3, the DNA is TGCGCCACCAGAACGGGACAGGGGTTAGATACGCAGTATTTT. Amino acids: CATRTGQGLDTQYF.

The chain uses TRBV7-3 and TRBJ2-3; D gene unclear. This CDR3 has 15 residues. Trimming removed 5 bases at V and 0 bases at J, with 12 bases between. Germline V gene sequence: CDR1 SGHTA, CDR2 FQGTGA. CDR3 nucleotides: TGTGCCAGCAGCCCGGGCCGCTCTAGCACAGATACGCAGTATTTT. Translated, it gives CASSPGRSSTDTQYF.

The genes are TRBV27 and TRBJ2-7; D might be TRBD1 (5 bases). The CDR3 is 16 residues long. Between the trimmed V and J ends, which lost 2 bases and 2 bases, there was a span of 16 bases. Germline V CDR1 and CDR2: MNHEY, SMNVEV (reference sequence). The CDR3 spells CASSLRSYRSPYEQYF. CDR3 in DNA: TGTGCCAGCAGTTTAAGGAGTTACAGGTCACCCTACGAGCAGTACTTC.

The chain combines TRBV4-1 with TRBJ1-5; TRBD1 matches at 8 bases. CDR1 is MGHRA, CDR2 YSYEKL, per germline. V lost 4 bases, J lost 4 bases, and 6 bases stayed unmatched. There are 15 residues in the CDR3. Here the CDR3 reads CASSRADRDNQPQHF. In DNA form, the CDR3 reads TGCGCCAGCAGCCGCGCGGACAGGGATAATCAGCCCCAGCATTTT.

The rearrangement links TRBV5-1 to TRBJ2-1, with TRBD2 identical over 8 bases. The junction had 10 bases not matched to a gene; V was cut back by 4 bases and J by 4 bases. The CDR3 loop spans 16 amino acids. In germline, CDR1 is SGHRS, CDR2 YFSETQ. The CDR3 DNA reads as TGCGCCAGCAGCGCACCGTCGTCTAGCGGGTACAATGAGCAGTTCTTC. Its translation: CASSAPSSSGYNEQFF.

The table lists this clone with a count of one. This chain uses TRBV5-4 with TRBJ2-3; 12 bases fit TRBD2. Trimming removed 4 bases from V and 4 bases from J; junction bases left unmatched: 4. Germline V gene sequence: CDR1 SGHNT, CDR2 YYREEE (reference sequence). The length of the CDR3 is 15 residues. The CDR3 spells CASSARLAGADTQYF. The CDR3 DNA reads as TGTGCCAGCAGCGCGAGACTAGCGGGGGCAGATACGCAGTATTTT. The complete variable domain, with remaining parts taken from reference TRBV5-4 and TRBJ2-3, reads ETGVTQSPTHLIKTRGQQVTLRCSSQSGHNTVSWYQQALGQGPQFIFQYYREEENGRGNFPPRFSGLQFPNYSSELNVNALELDDSALYLCASSARLAGADTQYFGPGTRLTVL.

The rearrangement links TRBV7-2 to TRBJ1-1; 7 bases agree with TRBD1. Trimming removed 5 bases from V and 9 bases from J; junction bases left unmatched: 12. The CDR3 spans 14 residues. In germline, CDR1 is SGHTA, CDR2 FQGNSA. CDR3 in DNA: TGTGCCAGCAGCACCGCGGGGAGACAGGGTAAAGCTTTCTTT. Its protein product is CASSTAGRQGKAFF.

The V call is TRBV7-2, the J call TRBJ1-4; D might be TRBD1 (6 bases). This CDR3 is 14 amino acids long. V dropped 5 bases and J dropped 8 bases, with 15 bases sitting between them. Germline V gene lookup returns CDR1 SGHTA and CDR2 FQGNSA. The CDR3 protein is CASSRGGGEEKLFF. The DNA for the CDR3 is TGTGCCAGCAGCCGCGGGGGGGGCGAGGAAAAACTGTTTTTT.

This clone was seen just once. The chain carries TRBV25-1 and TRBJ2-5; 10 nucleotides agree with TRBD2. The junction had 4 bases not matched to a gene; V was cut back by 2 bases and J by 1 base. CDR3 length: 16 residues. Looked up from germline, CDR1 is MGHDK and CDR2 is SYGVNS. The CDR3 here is CASSEPSGGLQETQYF. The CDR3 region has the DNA TGTGCCAGCAGTGAACCTAGCGGGGGCCTCCAAGAGACCCAGTACTTC.

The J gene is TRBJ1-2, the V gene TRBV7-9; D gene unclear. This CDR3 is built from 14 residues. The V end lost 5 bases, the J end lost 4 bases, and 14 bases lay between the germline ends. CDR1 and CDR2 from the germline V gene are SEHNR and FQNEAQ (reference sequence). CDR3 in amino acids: CASSPPDRIYGYTF. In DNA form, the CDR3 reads TGTGCCAGCAGCCCCCCGGACCGGATCTATGGCTACACCTTC. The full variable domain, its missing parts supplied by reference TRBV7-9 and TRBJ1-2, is DTGVSQNPRHKITKRGQNVTFRCDPISEHNRLYWYRQTLGQGPEFLTYFQNEAQLEKSRLLSDRFSAERPKGSFSTLEIQRTEQGDSAMYLCASSPPDRIYGYTFGSGTRLTVV.

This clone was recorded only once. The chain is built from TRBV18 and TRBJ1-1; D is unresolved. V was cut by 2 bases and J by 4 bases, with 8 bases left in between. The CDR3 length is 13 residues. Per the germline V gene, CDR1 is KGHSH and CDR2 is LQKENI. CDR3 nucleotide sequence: TGTGCCAGCTCACCAGGTCCCGGCACTGAAGCTTTCTTT. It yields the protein CASSPGPGTEAFF.

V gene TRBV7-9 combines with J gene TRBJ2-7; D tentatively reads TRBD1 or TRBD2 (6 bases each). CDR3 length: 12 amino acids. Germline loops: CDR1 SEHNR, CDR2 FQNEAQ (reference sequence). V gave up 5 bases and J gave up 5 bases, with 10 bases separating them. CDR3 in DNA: TGTGCCAGCAGCGACGGGGGCAACGAGCAGTACTTC. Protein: CASSDGGNEQYF.

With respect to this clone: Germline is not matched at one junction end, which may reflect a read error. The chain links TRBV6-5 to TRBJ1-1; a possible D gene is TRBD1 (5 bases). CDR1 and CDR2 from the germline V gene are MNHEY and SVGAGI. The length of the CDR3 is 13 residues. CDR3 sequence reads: CASITSGNSEAFF. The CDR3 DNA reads TGTGCCAGCATCACATCAGGGAACTCTGAAGCTTTCTTT.

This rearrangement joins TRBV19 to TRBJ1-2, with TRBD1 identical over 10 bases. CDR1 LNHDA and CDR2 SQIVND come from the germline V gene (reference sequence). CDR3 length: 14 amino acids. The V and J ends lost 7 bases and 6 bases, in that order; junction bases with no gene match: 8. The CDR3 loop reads CASTRDRGPDGYTF. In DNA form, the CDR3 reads TGTGCCAGTACCAGAGACAGGGGGCCTGATGGCTACACCTTC.

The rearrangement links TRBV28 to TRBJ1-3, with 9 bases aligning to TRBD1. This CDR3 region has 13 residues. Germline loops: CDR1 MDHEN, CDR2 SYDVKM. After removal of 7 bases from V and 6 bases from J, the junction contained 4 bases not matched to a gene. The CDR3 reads CASKTGGENTIYF. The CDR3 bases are TGTGCCAGCAAGACAGGGGGTGAAAACACCATATATTTT. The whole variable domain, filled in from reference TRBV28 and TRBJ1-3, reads DVKVTQSSRYLVKRTGEKVFLECVQDMDHENMFWYRQDPGLGLRLIYFSYDVKMKEKGDIPEGYSVSREKKERFSLILESASTNQTSMYLCASKTGGENTIYFGEGSWLTVV.

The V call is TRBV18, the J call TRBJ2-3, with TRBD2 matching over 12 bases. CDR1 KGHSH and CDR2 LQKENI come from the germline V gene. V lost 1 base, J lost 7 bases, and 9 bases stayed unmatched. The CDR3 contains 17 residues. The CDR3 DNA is TGTGCCAGCTCACCACGGGCTAGCGGGGGGGCCGATCATACGCAGTATTTT. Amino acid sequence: CASSPRASGGADHTQYF.

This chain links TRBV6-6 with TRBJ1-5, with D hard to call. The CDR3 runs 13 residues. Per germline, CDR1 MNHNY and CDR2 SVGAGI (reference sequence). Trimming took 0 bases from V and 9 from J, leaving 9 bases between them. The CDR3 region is CASSYSLGSPQHF. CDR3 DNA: TGTGCCAGCAGTTACTCTTTAGGTTCGCCCCAGCATTTT.

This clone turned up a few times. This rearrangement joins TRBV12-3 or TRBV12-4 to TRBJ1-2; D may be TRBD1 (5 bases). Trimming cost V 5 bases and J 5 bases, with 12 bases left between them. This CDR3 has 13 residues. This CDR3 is CASSRAQGYGYTF. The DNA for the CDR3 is TGTGCCAGCAGTCGGGCCCAGGGTTATGGCTACACCTTC.

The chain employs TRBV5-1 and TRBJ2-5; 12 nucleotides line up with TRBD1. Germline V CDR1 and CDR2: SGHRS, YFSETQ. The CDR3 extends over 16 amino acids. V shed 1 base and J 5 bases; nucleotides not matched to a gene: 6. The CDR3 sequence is CASSLRGTGGFETQYF. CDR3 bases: TGCGCCAGCAGCTTGCGGGGGACAGGGGGCTTCGAGACCCAGTACTTC.

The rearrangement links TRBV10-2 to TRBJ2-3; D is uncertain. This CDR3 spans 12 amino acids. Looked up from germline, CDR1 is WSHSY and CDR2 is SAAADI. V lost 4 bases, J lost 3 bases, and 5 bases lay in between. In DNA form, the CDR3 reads TGCGCCAGCAGTGTTTCTACAGATACGCAGTATTTT. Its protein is CASSVSTDTQYF.

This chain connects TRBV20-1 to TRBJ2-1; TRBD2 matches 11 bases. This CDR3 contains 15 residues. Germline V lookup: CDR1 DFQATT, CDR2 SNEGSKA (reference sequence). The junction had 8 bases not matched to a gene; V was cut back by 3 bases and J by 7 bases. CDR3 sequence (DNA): TGCAGTGCTAGTAGCGGGGGGGCCCGTGGGAATGAGCAGTTCTTC. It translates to CSASSGGARGNEQFF.